This TCR beta chain was sequenced for a study of blood T cell repertoires in COVID-19 (dated by TCRdb to 2019 to 2021). Broadly, across the study: Collaborator samples came from the United States, Italy and Spain and covered acute and convalescent phases of COVID-19. The prospective study material was composed of cDNA or gDNA derived from T cells, B-cell-depleted T cells, or PBMCs. Deeply sampled blood TCRbeta repertoires from subjects exposed to, actively infected with, or recovered from COVID-19 were included in the dataset. A freely available public database, intended as a resource for researchers studying the immune response to SARS-CoV-2, is where the repertoires were released. Samples came from the ongoing ImmuneRACE study (first 160 participants) plus 1,254 subjects from 6 global collaborators. A de-identified subject ID, COVID-19 status, age in years and sex were almost always included in the sample metadata. Where available, HLA class I and class II types were taken from metadata supplied by the sample provider and were not determined by assay-based typing.

Participants in the prospective study were enrolled through a virtual design, were aged roughly 18 to 100 years, and lived in roughly 25 United States geographic areas. Cohort assignment in the prospective study relied on participant-reported clinical history from a screening survey and a study questionnaire. ImmuneRACE Cohort 3 recovered participants were defined by two consecutive negative NP/OP PCR tests, healthcare professional clearance, or symptom resolution. Mobile phlebotomists in the prospective study collected whole blood, serum and a nasopharyngeal or oropharyngeal swab from every participant. Over a 2-month period, participants in the prospective study had the option of providing additional blood draws and questionnaires. Before DNA extraction, blood samples from the prospective study were shipped at room temperature or frozen. TCRbeta CDR3 regions were amplified from genomic DNA using the immunoSEQ Assay, a bias-controlled multiplex PCR. Concerning the study's data processing: Within the assay, amplification of reference gene primers was used to estimate how many nucleated cells each sample contained. To quantify the absolute abundance of each unique TCRbeta CDR3 rearrangement, sequence reads were collapsed and filtered. For each sample, productive Simpson clonality was calculated by taking the square root of Simpson's diversity index across productive rearrangements. TCRdb carries this immuneACCESS record with in-frame sequences only. Its versions omit some clonotypes, under half of them owing to an unresolved V gene in the studies checked, with the rest unexplained. V, J and clone size derive from that table, while D and trimming were established from the DNA sequence. Here the sample has about 140,000 clones; about 87% occur a single time. The top ten constitute 11% of the sample.

What the research found in general, with its limitations: How much clinical and demographic metadata was included differed by source and by participant, and the metadata was provided uncurated.

The germline V gene (reference sequence) yields MNHNY for CDR1 and SVGAGI for CDR2. V loses 2 bases of germline sequence and J loses 1 base, and the interval between the two ends is 5 bases. The CDR3, cysteine through phenylalanine, is 14 amino acids long. The kept DNA is CDR3 alone, 42 bases in frame from the first base. As for this clone: Its antigen is still unknown. Within one base of it there is no much larger clone, and no base qualities were kept.

The specimen sequenced was PBMCs or T cells enriched from blood (not recorded which). This clonotype originated in a man aged 55 to 70 who had recovered from COVID-19. The receptor chain draws on TRBV6-6 and TRBJ2-2, with the D gene not confidently named. The base sequence is TGTGCCAGCAGTTACCCCCTGAACACCGGGGAGCTGTTTTTT. This is translated as CASSYPLNTGELFF.